These T cell receptor beta chains were read from a single sample in a study of graft-versus-host responses after intestinal transplantation. Method: immunoSEQ multiplex PCR; TCRdb's copy keeps in-frame clones and lacks some. The table records about 38,000 clones, roughly 80% of them present only once. The sequencing here drew on PBMCs, taken 1070 days after transplant. Every receptor here comes from a human patient who received an intestinal transplant, so some T cells may come from the graft donor. The CDR3 runs from the conserved cysteine through the conserved F or W. Fields, in order: D gene, clone size, V gene, J gene, CDR3 DNA, CDR3 protein. D genes are given only for firm matches. Rows may omit the clone size; those that give it use once, few, many or a size class.

>TRBD1|.|TRBV7-9|TRBJ2-3
TGTGCCAGCAGCTCGGGACAGGCCCGCACAGATACGCAGTATTTT
CASSSGQARTDTQYF
>.|few|TRBV5-1|TRBJ2-5
TGCGCCAGCAGCTTAGACCTTTCAGGGTCGCGGGAGACCCAGTACTTC
CASSLDLSGSRETQYF
>.|.|TRBV2|TRBJ1-3
TGTGCCAGCAGTGAAGCTCTATCAGGGACTGGAAACACCATATATTTT
CASSEALSGTGNTIYF
>.|.|TRBV9|TRBJ2-3
TGTGCCAGCAGCATGGGCTCTAGCACAGATACGCAGTATTTT
CASSMGSSTDTQYF
>.|.|TRBV11-2|TRBJ2-7
TGTGCCAGCAGCTCCCGTATGGAGAGCCCCTACGAGCAGTACTTC
CASSSRMESPYEQYF
>TRBD1|once|TRBV19|TRBJ2-1
TGTGCCAGTAGGTCGCGACAGGGCTACAATGAGCAGTTCTTC
CASRSRQGYNEQFF
>TRBD1|.|TRBV4-1|TRBJ2-5
TGCGCCAGCAGCCCTTTTTGGGGACAGGGAGGACAAGAGACCCAGTACTTC
CASSPFWGQGGQETQYF
>.|.|TRBV9|TRBJ2-1
TGTGCCAGCAGCGTAGATGAGGGAAAAATCTACAATGAGCAGTTCTTC
CASSVDEGKIYNEQFF
>TRBD1|.|TRBV30|TRBJ2-7
TGTGCCTGGAGGTTACAGGGGTATCGCGAGCAGTACTTC
CAWRLQGYREQYF
>.|.|TRBV7-2|TRBJ2-1
TGTGCCAGCAGCTCCTACAGGCCCGACTCCTACAATGAGCAGTTCTTC
CASSSYRPDSYNEQFF
>TRBD1|.|TRBV29-1|TRBJ2-5
TGCAGCGTTGAAGGACGGACAGGGAGCCAGGAGACCCAGTACTTC
CSVEGRTGSQETQYF
>.|.|TRBV4-1|TRBJ1-6
TGCGCCAGCAGTCCAACATTTACGGGGAAGGGTTCACCCCTCCACTTT
CASSPTFTGKGSPLHF
>TRBD2|.|TRBV29-1|TRBJ2-1
TGCAGCGCCACCGGGACTAGTCGTAACAATGAGCAGTTCTTC
CSATGTSRNNEQFF
>.|.|TRBV27|TRBJ2-2
TGTGCCAGCAGAATACAAAGGGGGTCCGGGGAGCTGTTTTTT
CASRIQRGSGELFF
>.|.|TRBV27|TRBJ2-1
TGTGCCAGCAGTTTATCGAGGAGCTCCTACAATGAGCAGTTCTTC
CASSLSRSSYNEQFF
>.|.|TRBV7-9|TRBJ2-2
TGTGCCAGCAGCTTCAGAGGGCCCGGGGAGCTGTTTTTT
CASSFRGPGELFF
>.|.|TRBV28|TRBJ1-3
TGTGCCAGCAGTGGAAGATGGGACATCGGAAACACCATATATTTT
CASSGRWDIGNTIYF
>TRBD2|.|TRBV6-1|TRBJ2-3
TGTGCCAGCAGTGGGGGACTAGCGACAGATACGCAGTATTTT
CASSGGLATDTQYF
>TRBD1|.|TRBV5-1|TRBJ2-7
TGCGCCAGCAGCCCGGAACAGGGGTTCGAGCAGTACTTC
CASSPEQGFEQYF
>TRBD1|.|TRBV19|TRBJ2-1
TGTGCCAGTAATTTCGGACAGGGTGAGCAGTTCTTC
CASNFGQGEQFF